These 19 T cell receptor beta chains were sequenced from one sample in a study of neurological immune-mediated disorders. The time point denotes: longitudinal time-point 3. TCRdb used MiXCR to reprocess the 5' RACE reads, holding one entry per CDR3 protein. The table records 40,000 or so distinct CDR3 sequences, 13% of them present only once. The material sequenced was PBMCs. All receptors come from a man aged 30 to 39 in good health.

This clonotype was detected many times. This sequence joins TRBV14 and TRBJ2-2; TRBD1 is a possible D gene (6 bases). Trimming removed 2 bases at V and 5 bases at J, with 24 bases between. The CDR3 consists of 19 residues. Germline V gives CDR1 SGHDN, CDR2 FVKESK. The CDR3 protein is CASSQTGTSYDFGTGELFF. The CDR3 DNA is TGTGCCAGCAGCCAAACCGGGACATCTTACGACTTCGGTACCGGGGAGCTGTTTTTT. The full variable domain, completed using reference TRBV14 and TRBJ2-2, is EAGVTQFPSHSVIEKGQTVTLRCDPISGHDNLYWYRRVMGKEIKFLLHFVKESKQDESGMPNNRFLAERTGGTYSTLKVQPAELEDSGVYFCASSQTGTSYDFGTGELFFGEGSRLTVL.

This clonotype has a count of ten or more. The chain links TRBV7-8 to TRBJ2-3; D unresolved. Deletions cut 2 bases from V and 1 base from J, with 7 bases between. The length of the CDR3 is 14 residues. The germline V gene has CDR1 SGHVS and CDR2 FQNEAQ. The CDR3 loop is CASSLSLGTDTQYF. The CDR3 DNA is TGTGCCAGCAGCTTAAGTTTGGGCACAGATACGCAGTATTTT.

This clonotype appeared many times. The chain couples TRBV11-2 to TRBJ1-2; TRBD1 might be the D (6 bases). Trimming stripped 5 bases from V and 6 bases from J, with 13 bases between. This CDR3 has 13 amino acids. Germline CDR1 is SGHAT and CDR2 is FQNNGV. The DNA of the CDR3 is TGTGCCAGCAGCATACAGGGTCTGGATGGCTACACCTTC. Translating it yields CASSIQGLDGYTF.

This clonotype was detected ten times or more. This rearrangement joins TRBV7-2 to TRBJ2-3; 9 nucleotides line up with TRBD1. The trim removed 5 bases at V and 4 bases at J, leaving 10 bases unmatched. CDR1 SGHTA and CDR2 FQGNSA come from the germline V gene. The CDR3 loop spans 16 amino acids. CDR3 loop: CASSRQGTGTSDTQYF. DNA for the CDR3: TGTGCCAGCAGCCGACAGGGGACAGGGACTTCAGATACGCAGTATTTT. Based on the CDR3 plus reference TRBV7-2 and TRBJ2-3, the full variable domain is GAGVSQSPSNKVTEKGKDVELRCDPISGHTALYWYRQSLGQGLEFLIYFQGNSAPDKSGLPSDRFSAERTGGSVSTLTIQRTQQEDSAVYLCASSRQGTGTSDTQYFGPGTRLTVL.

This clonotype was counted at least ten times. The rearrangement uses TRBV7-9 and TRBJ2-1; D call uncertain. CDR1 is SEHNR, CDR2 FQNEAQ, per germline (reference sequence). The CDR3 has 13 amino acids. Trimming took off 8 bases at V and 5 bases at J, with 13 bases between the two ends. The chain's CDR3 is CASLSPYHNEQFF. The CDR3 coding sequence is TGTGCCAGCTTAAGTCCTTACCACAATGAGCAGTTCTTC.

Of note for this clonotype: A much larger clone differs by one base, so this may be a read error. The chain uses TRBV6-6 and TRBJ2-5; 7 bases map to TRBD1. V was pared by 10 bases and J by 2 bases, with 13 bases of the junction left unmatched. The CDR3 has 15 residues. CDR1 and CDR2 from the germline V gene are MNHNY and SVGAGI (reference sequence). The CDR3 DNA is TGTGCCAACAGAGGACGAGAGGGACAGCAAGAGACCCAGTACTTC. It yields the protein CANRGREGQQETQYF.

Of note for this clonotype: A much larger clone differs by one base, so this may be a read error. This chain uses TRBV5-1 with TRBJ2-7, with D possibly being TRBD1 (6 bases). The CDR3 covers 15 residues. Trimming pared 4 bases from V and 3 bases from J, leaving 17 bases between. Germline V lookup: CDR1 SGHRS, CDR2 YFSETQ. This CDR3 is CASSPGTRAYYEQYF. In DNA, the CDR3 is TGCGCCAGCAGCCCGGGGACACGCGCCTACTACGAGCAGTACTTC. Full variable domain (rest looked up from reference TRBV5-1 and TRBJ2-7): KAGVTQTPRYLIKTRGQQVTLSCSPISGHRSVSWYQQTPGQGLQFLFEYFSETQRNKGNFPGRFSGRQFSNSRSEMNVSTLELGDSALYLCASSPGTRAYYEQYFGPGTRLTVT.

As for this clonotype: A clone one base away is much larger, so this may be a read error. CDR3 loop: CASSYSMVVGGAKNNEQFF. For the CDR3, the DNA is TGTGCCAGCAGTTACTCGATGGTGGTTGGGGGAGCCAAAAACAATGAGCAGTTCTTC. The chain links TRBV6-2 or TRBV6-3 to TRBJ2-1, with D perhaps matching TRBD1 or TRBD2 (5 bases each). The CDR3 runs to 19 residues. Germline V gene lookup returns CDR1 MNHEY and CDR2 SVGEGT. V gave up 0 bases and J gave up 5 bases, with 23 bases separating them.

Concerning this clonotype itself: The CDR3 end shows no conserved phenylalanine or tryptophan, and so a read error is likely. The limits of the CDR3 on the DNA are not certain, so only TCRdb's listed CDR3 is given. This CDR3 reads CSATGTGNAGELFL. The chain links TRBV29-1 to TRBJ2-2; the table names TRBD1, a call not compared with the DNA. Germline V CDR1 and CDR2: SQVTM, ANQGSEA. Including both end residues, the CDR3 is 14 amino acids long.

This clonotype was seen many times. CDR3 region: CAISDLPPTGLNYGYTF. The CDR3 DNA reads as TGTGCCATCAGTGACCTCCCCCCGACAGGACTTAACTATGGCTACACCTTC. The chain has TRBV10-3 and TRBJ1-2, with a possible D match to TRBD1 (6 bases). Per germline, CDR1 ENHRY and CDR2 SYGVKD. The CDR3 runs 17 residues. The V end lost 3 bases, the J end lost 1 base, and 18 bases lay between the germline ends.

This clonotype was seen at least ten times. The rearrangement joins TRBV5-1 to TRBJ2-3, with 8 bases matching TRBD2. The CDR3 length is 15 residues. Trimming at V came to 0 bases and at J to 5 bases, leaving 5 bases not matched to a gene. The germline V gene encodes CDR1 SGHRS and CDR2 YFSETQ. Here the CDR3 reads CASSLEREGLDTQYF. CDR3 DNA sequence: TGCGCCAGCAGCTTGGAACGGGAGGGTTTAGATACGCAGTATTTT.

In its sample, this clonotype was seen many times. V gene TRBV12-3 or TRBV12-4 combines with J gene TRBJ2-7; D gene unclear. The CDR3 extends over 13 amino acids. V was pared by 0 bases and J by 7 bases, with 10 bases between. CDR3 sequence: CASSLAQGQEQYF. The CDR3 nucleotides are TGTGCCAGCAGTTTAGCGCAAGGCCAGGAGCAGTACTTC.

The V gene is TRBV2, the J gene TRBJ2-2; D assignment may be TRBD1 or TRBD2 (5 bases each). Germline loops: CDR1 SNHLY, CDR2 FYNNEI. This CDR3 is 13 amino acids long. V lost 4 bases to trimming and J lost 4 bases, with 7 bases between them. As DNA, the CDR3 is TGTGCCAGCAGTGCAGGGACCACCGGGGAGCTGTTTTTT. Translation gives CASSAGTTGELFF.

At least ten counts were recorded for this clonotype. V gene TRBV20-1 combines with J gene TRBJ2-6; perhaps TRBD2 as D (6 bases). The V end lost 5 bases, the J end lost 0 bases, and 17 bases lay between the germline ends. The CDR3 is 17 residues long. Germline values: CDR1 DFQATT, CDR2 SNEGSKA (reference sequence). CDR3 amino acids: CSAPQAGGDSGANVLTF. CDR3 DNA sequence: TGCAGTGCTCCCCAGGCAGGAGGGGACTCTGGGGCCAACGTCCTGACTTTC.

This clonotype was seen repeatedly, ten times or more. The chain recombines TRBV3-1 with TRBJ2-4, with D perhaps matching TRBD1 (5 bases). V lost 3 bases and J 12 bases, leaving 12 bases between the germline ends. The CDR3 consists of 12 residues. CDR1 LGHDT and CDR2 YNNKEL come from the germline V gene (reference sequence). The CDR3 reads CASSQRQTGQYF. In nucleotides, the CDR3 is TGTGCCAGCAGCCAGAGACAGACGGGTCAGTACTTC.

This clonotype was seen only once. The chain has TRBV9 and TRBJ2-1; 11 bases line up with TRBD2. Germline V CDR1 and CDR2: SGDLS, YYNGEE. This CDR3 comprises 19 residues. V was clipped by 3 bases and J by 2 bases; unmatched bases: 13. CDR3 coding DNA: TGTGCCAGCAGCGCCAGACGAACTAGCGGGAGTTGGGCCTACAATGAGCAGTTCTTC. It yields the protein CASSARRTSGSWAYNEQFF.

This clonotype was seen a handful of times. The rearrangement joins TRBV6-5 to TRBJ1-2; D perhaps matches TRBD1 (6 bases). CDR1 MNHEY and CDR2 SVGAGI come from the germline V gene. Trimming left V 5 bases short and J 5 bases short, with 12 bases between. The CDR3 spans 13 residues. CDR3 bases: TGTGCCAGCAGTGGAACCAGGGGATATGGCTACACCTTC. It encodes CASSGTRGYGYTF.

This clonotype was seen at least ten times. The chain is built from TRBV5-1 and TRBJ2-3; D ambiguous. The CDR3 totals 15 residues. Germline CDR1 and CDR2: SGHRS and YFSETQ. V lost 0 bases, J lost 2 bases, and 10 bases lay in between. The CDR3 DNA follows: TGCGCCAGCAGCTTGGAAAACAGACCCACAGATACGCAGTATTTT. Translation gives CASSLENRPTDTQYF.

This clonotype has a count of ten or more. V usage is TRBV7-2 and J usage is TRBJ2-2; D not resolved. Per germline, CDR1 SGHTA and CDR2 FQGNSA. The V gene lost 1 base and the J gene lost 6 bases, with 9 bases spanning the gap. This CDR3 is 14 amino acids long. CDR3 loop: CASSLVPPPGELFF. Written as DNA, the CDR3 is TGTGCCAGCAGCTTAGTCCCCCCGCCCGGGGAGCTGTTTTTT.